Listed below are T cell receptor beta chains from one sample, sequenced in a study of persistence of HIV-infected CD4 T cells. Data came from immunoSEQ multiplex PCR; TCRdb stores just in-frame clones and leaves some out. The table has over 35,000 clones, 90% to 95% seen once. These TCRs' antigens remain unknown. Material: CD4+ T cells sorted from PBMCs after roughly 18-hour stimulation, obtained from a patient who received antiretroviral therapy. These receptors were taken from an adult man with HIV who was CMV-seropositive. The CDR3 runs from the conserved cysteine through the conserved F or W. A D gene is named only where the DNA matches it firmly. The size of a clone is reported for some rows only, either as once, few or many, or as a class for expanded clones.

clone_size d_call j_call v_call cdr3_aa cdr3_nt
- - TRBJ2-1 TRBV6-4 CASSDPLPSSNKPISYNEQFF TGTGCCAGCAGTGACCCTCTTCCTAGCTCGAACAAACCTATCTCCTACAATGAGCAGTTCTTC
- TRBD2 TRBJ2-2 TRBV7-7 CASSQRAGGRTGELFF TGTGCCAGCAGCCAGAGGGCGGGGGGCAGGACCGGGGAGCTGTTTTTT
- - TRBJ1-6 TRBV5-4 CASSFRGLNSPLHF TGTGCCAGCAGCTTTAGGGGCCTGAATTCACCCCTCCACTTT
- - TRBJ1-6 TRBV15 CATSSRGYNSPLHF TGTGCCACCAGCAGTAGGGGGTATAATTCACCCCTCCACTTT
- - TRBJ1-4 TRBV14 CASSRQAVEKLFF TGTGCCAGCAGCCGACAGGCCGTTGAAAAACTGTTTTTT
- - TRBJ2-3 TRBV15 CATSRGQGGLDTQYF TGTGCCACCAGCAGAGGGCAGGGGGGGTTAGATACGCAGTATTTT
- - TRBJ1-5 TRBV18 CASSPGGRYSNQPQHF TGTGCCAGCTCACCGGGGGGGCGGTATAGCAATCAGCCCCAGCATTTT
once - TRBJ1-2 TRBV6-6 CASSYGSGSGYTF TGTGCCAGCAGTTACGGCTCGGGTTCCGGCTACACCTTC
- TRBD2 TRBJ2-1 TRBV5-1 CASSLWAGGSSYNEQFF TGCGCCAGCAGCTTGTGGGCGGGGGGGAGCTCCTACAATGAGCAGTTCTTC
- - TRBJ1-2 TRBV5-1 CASSSQGVYGYTF TGCGCCAGCAGCTCCCAGGGTGTCTATGGCTACACCTTC
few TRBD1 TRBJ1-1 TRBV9 CASSPRDSPTSEAFF TGTGCCAGCAGCCCTCGGGACAGCCCTACCTCTGAAGCTTTCTTT
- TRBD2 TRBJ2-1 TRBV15 CATSRDGAGGYNEQFF TGTGCCACCAGCAGAGATGGGGCGGGGGGTTACAATGAGCAGTTCTTC
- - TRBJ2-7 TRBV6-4 CASSGRGITPYEQYF TGTGCCAGCAGTGGAAGGGGGATTACCCCCTACGAGCAGTACTTC
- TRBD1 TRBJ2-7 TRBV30 CAGKDREAPYEQYF TGTGCCGGAAAGGACAGGGAAGCCCCCTACGAGCAGTACTTC
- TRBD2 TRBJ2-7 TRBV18 CASSRTSGTYEQYF TGTGCCAGCTCACGGACTAGCGGCACCTACGAGCAGTACTTC
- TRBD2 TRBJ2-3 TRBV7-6 CASSSLAGPPDTQYF TGTGCCAGCAGCTCTCTAGCGGGGCCCCCAGATACGCAGTATTTT
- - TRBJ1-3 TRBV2 CASSVDGSVNTIYF TGTGCCAGCAGTGTAGATGGGTCGGTAAACACCATATATTTT
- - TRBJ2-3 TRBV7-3 CASSLTGGSTDTQYF TGTGCCAGCAGCTTAACGGGGGGCTCTACAGATACGCAGTATTTT
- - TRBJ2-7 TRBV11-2 CASSLVLASEQYF TGTGCCAGCAGCTTGGTCCTAGCGAGCGAGCAGTACTTC
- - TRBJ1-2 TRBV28 CASTPGGAGTYGYGYTF TGTGCCAGCACCCCTGGGGGGGCAGGGACCTATGGCTATGGCTACACCTTC
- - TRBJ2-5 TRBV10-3 CAISQGIETQYF TGTGCCATCAGTCAGGGGATAGAGACCCAGTACTTC
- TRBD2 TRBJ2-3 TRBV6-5 CASSLTSGGPTDTQYF TGTGCCAGCAGTTTGACTAGCGGGGGGCCCACAGATACGCAGTATTTT
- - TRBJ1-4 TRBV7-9 CASSLRQGDEKLFF TGTGCCAGCAGCTTGCGGCAGGGTGACGAAAAACTGTTTTTT
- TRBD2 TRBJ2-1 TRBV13 CASSRGLAGGLYNEQFF TGTGCCAGCAGCCGGGGACTAGCGGGGGGGCTCTACAATGAGCAGTTCTTC
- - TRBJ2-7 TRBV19 CASSRQFSYEQYF TGTGCCAGTAGTAGGCAGTTCTCCTACGAGCAGTACTTC
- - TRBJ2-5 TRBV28 CASSLSAAGQETQYF TGTGCCAGCAGTTTATCGGCGGCAGGCCAAGAGACCCAGTACTTC
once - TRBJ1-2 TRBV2 CASSTGSRAEYGYTF TGTGCCAGCAGTACGGGATCGAGGGCCGAATATGGCTACACCTTC
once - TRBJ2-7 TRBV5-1 CASSLGPQGSDYEQYF TGCGCCAGCAGCTTGGGACCCCAGGGGTCGGACTACGAGCAGTACTTC
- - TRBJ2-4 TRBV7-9 CASSPGQGIVQYF TGTGCCAGCAGCCCGGGTCAGGGTATCGTTCAGTACTTC
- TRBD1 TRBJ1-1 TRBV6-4 CASRRDRQNTEAFF TGTGCCAGCAGACGGGACAGGCAGAACACTGAAGCTTTCTTT
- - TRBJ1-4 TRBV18 CASSPTPVGDWEKLFF TGTGCCAGCTCACCCACTCCGGTAGGAGATTGGGAAAAACTGTTTTTT
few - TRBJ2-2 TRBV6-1 CASSEIRAGELFF TGTGCCAGCAGTGAAATCAGGGCCGGGGAGCTGTTTTTT
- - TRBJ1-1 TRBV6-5 CATVTLVAFF TGTGCCACCGTCACCCTGGTAGCTTTCTTT
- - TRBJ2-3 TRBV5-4 CASSLLGFGTDTQYF TGTGCCAGCAGCCTCCTGGGATTCGGGACAGATACGCAGTATTTT
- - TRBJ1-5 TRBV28 CASSPTLGDQPQHF TGTGCCAGCAGTCCGACTCTCGGGGATCAGCCCCAGCATTTT
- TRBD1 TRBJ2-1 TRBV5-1 CASSLGRQGTIFF TGCGCCAGCAGCTTGGGACGACAGGGAACGATATTCTTC
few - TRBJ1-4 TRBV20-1 CSASSQNAEKLFF TGCAGTGCTAGTAGTCAGAATGCTGAAAAACTGTTTTTT
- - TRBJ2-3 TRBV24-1 CATSDLKVDTQYF TGTGCCACCAGTGATTTGAAGGTAGATACGCAGTATTTT
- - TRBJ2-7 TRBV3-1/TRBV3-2 CASSQVAGALVEQYF TGTGCCAGCAGCCAAGTAGCTGGGGCCCTAGTCGAGCAGTACTTC
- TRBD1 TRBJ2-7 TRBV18 CASSPGQGLGEQYF TGTGCCAGCTCACCGGGACAGGGGCTGGGGGAGCAGTACTTC
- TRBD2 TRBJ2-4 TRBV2 CASSDSGGKNIQYF TGTGCCAGCAGTGATAGCGGGGGTAAAAACATTCAGTACTTC
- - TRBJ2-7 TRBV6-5 CATRPGHRYEQYF TGTGCCACCCGCCCGGGACACCGATACGAGCAGTACTTC
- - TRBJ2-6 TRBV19 CASSMRLDSGANVLTF TGCGCCAGTAGTATGCGACTCGACTCTGGGGCCAACGTCCTGACTTTC
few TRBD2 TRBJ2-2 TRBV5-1 CASSLVAGVTGELFF TGCGCCAGCAGCTTGGTCGCGGGGGTGACCGGGGAGCTGTTTTTT
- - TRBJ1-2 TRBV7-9 CASSQRDIYGYTF TGTGCCAGCAGCCAACGGGACATCTATGGCTACACCTTC
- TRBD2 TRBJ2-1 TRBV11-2 CASSLPHGLAGGGDEQFF TGTGCCAGCAGCTTACCCCATGGACTAGCGGGGGGCGGGGATGAGCAGTTCTTC
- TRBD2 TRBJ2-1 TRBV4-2 CASSQGLAGIRSYNEQFF TGTGCCAGCAGCCAAGGACTAGCGGGGATCCGCTCCTACAATGAGCAGTTCTTC
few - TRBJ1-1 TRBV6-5 CASSLGLSAFF TGTGCCAGCAGTCTTGGCTTGAGTGCTTTCTTT
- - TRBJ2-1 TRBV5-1 CASSTYNEQFF TGCGCCAGCAGCACATACAATGAGCAGTTCTTC
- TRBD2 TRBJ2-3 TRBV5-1 CASSLQPGGRGTDTQYF TGCGCCAGCAGCTTGCAACCGGGGGGACGGGGCACAGATACGCAGTATTTT